This T cell receptor (beta chain) was identified in a study of Graves' ophthalmopathy and Graves' hyperthyroidism. Study-wide results and limits: In blood appeared most of the expanded thyroid clonotypes whose frequency exceeded 0.001.

This clonotype was recorded many times. Its specificity is unknown. As the template, RNA transcripts were used to amplify TCR beta CDR3 regions. HTBI-primed RT-PCR formed the first round, and a multiplex PCR formed the second. In TCRdb, the multiplex PCR reads were re-called with MiXCR into one record per CDR3 protein. In the table there are 350,000 to 400,000 distinct CDR3 sequences, 15% of which are singletons. Uncontrolled infections, pregnancy, lactation or other autoimmune diseases led to patient exclusion. Germline V lookup: CDR1 MNHEY, CDR2 SVGEGT. There are 14 residues in the CDR3. V dropped 6 bases and J dropped 2; count of bases not matched to a gene: 3.

V usage is TRBV6-2 or TRBV6-3 and J usage is TRBJ2-7; TRBD2 aligns across 11 bases. Specimen: peripheral blood. The source of this sequence is a woman aged 18 to 35 with stable Graves' hyperthyroidism. The DNA of the CDR3 is TGTGCCAGCAGGGGACTAGCGGTGACCTACGAGCAGTACTTC. This sequence encodes CASRGLAVTYEQYF.